These 6 T cell receptor beta chains were sequenced from one sample in a study of blood T cell repertoires in COVID-19. Produced via immunoSEQ multiplex PCR; TCRdb's table is partial and in-frame only. The table includes under 100,000 clones, approximately 80% detected once. The source material was peripheral blood. These receptors were taken from a human donor in a cohort sampled during active COVID-19.

This chain connects TRBV5-1 to TRBJ2-1, with 8 positions matching TRBD2. The V gene's germline CDR1 is SGHRS and CDR2 YFSETQ. There are 16 residues in the CDR3. Trimming cost V 1 base and J 4 bases; bases outside gene matches: 7. Written as DNA, the CDR3 is TGCGCCAGCAGCTTGCCCAGCGGGAGTACATACAATGAGCAGTTCTTC. This codes for CASSLPSGSTYNEQFF.

The chain is built from TRBV4-2 and TRBJ1-2; 9 nucleotides align to TRBD1. The trim removed 6 bases at V and 2 bases at J, leaving 10 bases unmatched. Germline-derived CDR1 and CDR2 are LGHNA and YNFKEQ. CDR3 length equals 16 residues. The CDR3 sequence: CASRKGTGRSNYGYTF. CDR3 DNA sequence: TGTGCCAGCAGAAAGGGGACAGGGCGATCAAACTATGGCTACACCTTC.

This chain joins TRBV11-2 and TRBJ2-1; the D gene is possibly TRBD2 (6 bases). V shed 5 bases and J shed 7 bases, with 18 bases lying between them. Germline CDR1 SGHAT, CDR2 FQNNGV. There are 15 residues in the CDR3. CDR3 bases: TGTGCCAGCAGCGGAGGGAATACTCGGGTGAATGAGCAGTTCTTC. It is translated as CASSGGNTRVNEQFF.

This chain links TRBV9 with TRBJ2-4, with a possible D match to TRBD2 (6 bases). There are 14 residues in the CDR3. Germline V gives CDR1 SGDLS, CDR2 YYNGEE. V lost 4 bases to trimming and J lost 1 base, with 9 bases between them. CDR3 nucleotides: TGTGCCAGCAGCCCGGGGGATGCCAAAAACATTCAGTACTTC. Translation gives CASSPGDAKNIQYF.

The gene calls are TRBV2 and TRBJ2-3, with D tentatively TRBD1 (6 bases). The CDR3 has 14 amino acids. V shed 6 bases and J shed 2 bases, with 12 bases lying between them. Germline CDR1 and CDR2: SNHLY and FYNNEI. The CDR3 nucleotides read TGTGCCAGCAGGGACAGACTAACCACAGATACGCAGTATTTT. Protein: CASRDRLTTDTQYF.

The V gene is TRBV7-2, the J gene TRBJ1-1; D unclear. The V end lost 1 base, the J end lost 0 bases, and 9 bases lay between the germline ends. The CDR3 extends over 15 amino acids. Germline CDR1 SGHTA, CDR2 FQGNSA. The chain's CDR3 is CASSLESVVNTEAFF. The CDR3 nucleotides read TGTGCCAGCAGCTTAGAGTCGGTTGTGAACACTGAAGCTTTCTTT.